This is a list of T cell receptor beta chains from one sample in a study of CD8 T cells in Susac syndrome. One entry per CDR3 protein results from TCRdb running MiXCR on the immunoSEQ multiplex PCR reads. The repertoire includes around 170,000 distinct CDR3 sequences, 85% to 95% of them detected once, and around 0.15% sits in the top ten. Sequencing was done on a sample of CD8+ T cells from PBMCs. The receptors were sampled from a human donor with multiple sclerosis. CDR3s include the opening cysteine and the closing phenylalanine or tryptophan. D genes are given only for firm matches. A row's size may be missing; if present it is once, few, many or a size class.

>TRBV29-1|TRBJ1-2|-|-
CSVRPGSRYGYTF
TGCAGCGTTCGGCCAGGGTCGCGGTATGGCTACACCTTC
>TRBV30|TRBJ2-7|-|-
CALTSGQISYEQYF
TGTGCCTTAACTTCAGGTCAGATCTCCTACGAGCAGTACTTC
>TRBV5-1|TRBJ2-7|-|TRBD1
CASREWTGAYEQYF
TGCGCCAGCAGGGAATGGACAGGGGCCTACGAGCAGTACTTC
>TRBV27|TRBJ1-2|-|-
CASSSGMAVYGYTF
TGTGCCAGCAGTTCTGGTATGGCAGTCTATGGCTACACCTTC
>TRBV6-5|TRBJ1-5|-|TRBD1
CASSYYRDRFSNQPQHF
TGTGCCAGCAGTTATTATCGGGACAGATTTAGCAATCAGCCCCAGCATTTT
>TRBV12-3/TRBV12-4|TRBJ2-7|-|-
CASSLGVLPYEQYF
TGTGCCAGCAGTTTAGGAGTTCTTCCCTACGAGCAGTACTTC
>TRBV9|TRBJ2-2|-|-
CASSFGRNTGELFF
TGTGCCAGCAGCTTCGGGAGAAACACCGGGGAGCTGTTTTTT
>TRBV14|TRBJ2-7|-|TRBD2
CASSQQAGRGYEQYF
TGTGCCAGCAGCCAACAAGCGGGACGAGGCTACGAGCAGTACTTC
>TRBV6-2/TRBV6-3|TRBJ2-6|-|-
CATTFEDSGANVLTF
TGTGCCACGACCTTTGAGGACTCTGGGGCCAACGTCCTGACTTTC
>TRBV5-1|TRBJ2-3|-|-
CASTYVRPNTDTQYF
TGCGCCAGCACCTACGTAAGGCCCAACACAGATACGCAGTATTTT
>TRBV11-2|TRBJ1-1|-|TRBD1
CASSFHRDRGLNTEAFF
TGTGCCAGCAGCTTCCACCGGGACAGGGGGTTGAACACTGAAGCTTTCTTT
>TRBV27|TRBJ2-5|-|-
CASSLWGGVETQYF
TGTGCCAGCAGTTTATGGGGCGGGGTAGAGACCCAGTACTTC
>TRBV19|TRBJ2-5|-|-
CASSNRARETQYF
TGTGCCAGTAGTAACAGGGCCCGGGAGACCCAGTACTTC
>TRBV15|TRBJ2-7|-|TRBD1
CAIRQGSSYEQYF
TGTGCCATCCGACAGGGGAGCTCCTACGAGCAGTACTTC
>TRBV27|TRBJ2-5|-|-
CASRGYQETQYF
TGTGCCAGTAGAGGGTACCAAGAGACCCAGTACTTC
>TRBV29-1|TRBJ1-2|-|-
CSVRGEAGGYTF
TGCAGCGTTCGGGGAGAGGCGGGTGGCTACACCTTC
>TRBV13|TRBJ1-1|-|-
CASSFLRDTEAFF
TGTGCCAGCAGCTTTTTGCGAGACACTGAAGCTTTCTTT
>TRBV9|TRBJ2-1|-|TRBD2
CASTQGGSSYNEQFF
TGTGCCAGCACTCAAGGCGGGAGCTCCTACAATGAGCAGTTCTTC
>TRBV9|TRBJ2-7|-|-
CASSDSPRALVYEQYF
TGTGCCAGCAGCGATTCTCCCAGGGCGCTCGTCTACGAGCAGTACTTC
>TRBV11-2|TRBJ2-7|-|-
CASSLSPAYEQYF
TGTGCCAGCAGCTTATCCCCCGCGTACGAGCAGTACTTC
>TRBV4-2|TRBJ2-2|-|-
CASSQQPGQYTGELFF
TGTGCCAGCAGCCAGCAACCGGGACAATATACCGGGGAGCTGTTTTTT
>TRBV7-9|TRBJ2-7|-|-
CASSFSSYEQYF
TGTGCCAGCAGCTTTTCTAGCTACGAGCAGTACTTC
>TRBV30|TRBJ1-1|-|-
CAWSVGPSAGLGTEAFF
TGTGCCTGGAGTGTGGGGCCCAGTGCAGGGTTAGGCACTGAAGCTTTCTTT
>TRBV27|TRBJ2-5|-|-
CASSLMDSQETQYF
TGTGCCAGCAGTTTAATGGACAGCCAAGAGACCCAGTACTTC
>TRBV20-1|TRBJ2-1|-|-
CSADTLLGGDNEQFF
TGCAGTGCTGACACCCTTTTGGGCGGGGACAATGAGCAGTTCTTC
>TRBV29-1|TRBJ2-2|-|TRBD1
CSVEGQGNTGELFF
TGCAGCGTTGAGGGACAGGGAAACACCGGGGAGCTGTTTTTT
>TRBV13|TRBJ2-7|-|TRBD2
CASSFLTSGDEQYF
TGTGCCAGCAGCTTCTTAACTAGCGGTGACGAGCAGTACTTC
>TRBV29-1|TRBJ1-2|-|TRBD1
CSTSPGQGVDGYTF
TGCAGCACCTCGCCGGGACAGGGGGTAGATGGCTACACCTTC
>TRBV5-1|TRBJ2-7|-|TRBD1
CASSDTGGGYEQYF
TGCGCCAGCAGCGACACAGGGGGCGGCTACGAGCAGTACTTC
>TRBV15|TRBJ1-6|-|-
CATSREAGSNSPLHF
TGTGCCACCAGCAGAGAGGCAGGGAGTAATTCACCCCTCCACTTT
>TRBV12-3/TRBV12-4|TRBJ2-1|-|-
CASSPSVNEQFF
TGTGCCAGCAGCCCCTCGGTGAATGAGCAGTTCTTC
>TRBV13|TRBJ1-2|-|-
CASSLGTLDTANYGYTF
TGTGCCAGCAGCTTAGGGACATTGGACACAGCTAACTATGGCTACACCTTC
>TRBV9|TRBJ1-1|-|-
CASSSPGVPTEAFF
TGTGCCAGCAGCTCACCCGGGGTACCCACTGAAGCTTTCTTT
>TRBV2|TRBJ2-7|-|-
CASSEARLNEQYF
TGTGCCAGCAGTGAAGCGCGATTGAACGAGCAGTACTTC
>TRBV20-1|TRBJ2-3|-|-
CSARDQGSTTTLVHTQYF
TGCAGTGCTAGAGATCAGGGTTCCACCACGACGTTAGTGCATACGCAGTATTTT
>TRBV7-2|TRBJ2-3|-|TRBD2
CASSLLSGLAASTDTQYF
TGTGCCAGCAGCTTGTTAAGTGGACTAGCTGCTAGCACAGATACGCAGTATTTT
>TRBV20-1|TRBJ2-7|-|TRBD2
CSVPGEGFDEQYF
TGCAGTGTGCCGGGGGAGGGCTTCGACGAGCAGTACTTC
>TRBV20-1|TRBJ2-7|-|TRBD2
CSARGLGGGYEQYF
TGCAGTGCTAGAGGGCTAGGCGGGGGGTACGAGCAGTACTTC
>TRBV4-1|TRBJ1-2|-|-
CASSQGDGQGGYTF
TGCGCCAGCAGCCAAGGGGACGGGCAGGGTGGCTACACCTTC
>TRBV27|TRBJ2-1|-|-
CASSLSPRSHEQFF
TGTGCCAGCAGTTTATCGCCACGTAGTCATGAGCAGTTCTTC
>TRBV2|TRBJ1-2|-|-
CASSGMPLGYTF
TGTGCCAGCAGTGGAATGCCCCTTGGCTACACCTTC
>TRBV7-9|TRBJ2-3|once|-
CASSFRDGGEDTQYF
TGTGCCAGCAGCTTCCGGGACGGAGGAGAAGATACGCAGTATTTT